The sequence of this T cell receptor beta chain was determined in a study of blood T cells in healthy people across ages. This CDR3 contains 15 residues. The junction had 6 bases not matched to a gene; V was cut back by 3 bases and J by 0 bases. The germline V gene has CDR1 SQVTM and CDR2 ANQGSEA. PCR was performed a second time for roughly 7 to 12 cycles using a sample-barcoded 5' primer and a J-beta primer mix. A tag from a template-switch adaptor with 12 random nucleotides marked each cDNA molecule. Using its own MiXCR run on the 5' RACE reads, TCRdb lists one record per CDR3 protein. In the table there are about 690,000 distinct CDR3 sequences, roughly 43% of which are singletons. The study's findings and limits: Possibly confounding the expanded clonotype changes was the fact that donor CMV status was unknown.

This clonotype was found a few times. As yet, its antigen is unknown. The sample consisted of blood. The receptor's source is a man of 80 years or more in good health. The chain is built from TRBV29-1 and TRBJ2-3; TRBD2 matches at 7 bases. The CDR3 spells CSVDRASGSTDTQYF. CDR3 sequence (DNA): TGCAGCGTTGATCGGGCTAGCGGTAGCACAGATACGCAGTATTTT.